This T cell receptor (beta chain) was captured by sequencing in a study of blood T cells in healthy people across ages. Isolation per sample recovered at least 7 million PBMCs. Primers used in a second PCR of roughly 6 to 11 cycles were a sample-barcoded 5' primer and a J-beta primer mix. TCRdb called the 5' RACE reads again in MiXCR, with one record for every CDR3 protein. The sample consists of 780,000 or so distinct CDR3 sequences, about 55% of them appearing once. Germline V CDR1 and CDR2: SNHLY, FYNNEI. This CDR3 has 13 residues. V gave up 6 bases and J gave up 11 bases; unmatched junction bases: 10.

The receptor comes from a man at least 80 years old in good health. The chain recombines TRBV2 with TRBJ2-7; TRBD1 aligns across 10 bases. Sequencing input: blood. CDR3 amino acids: CASSDRGLGAKYF. Written as DNA, the CDR3 is TGTGCCAGCAGCGACAGGGGGCTGGGGGCCAAGTACTTC.